This TCR beta chain was obtained from a study of blood T cell repertoires in COVID-19. Living in under 30 US areas, the participants were between roughly 18 and 90 years of age. Recovery meant two consecutive negative NP/OP PCR tests, professional clearance, or resolved symptoms. Deletions cut 8 bases from V and 2 bases from J, with 13 bases between. The germline V gene encodes CDR1 MDHEN and CDR2 SYDVKM. CDR3 size: 13 residues. TCRdb keeps only in-frame clones here, not all; method: immunoSEQ multiplex PCR. The sample shows 200,000 to 250,000 clones, approximately 90% of them seen only once. Source material: PBMCs or T cells enriched from blood (not recorded which). V is TRBV28 and J is TRBJ2-7; the D gene is possibly TRBD1 (5 bases). The sequence came from a young man who had recovered from COVID-19. Here the CDR3 reads CASAIRVPYEQYF. For the CDR3, the DNA is TGTGCCAGCGCCATCAGGGTCCCCTACGAGCAGTACTTC.